Below are 27 T cell receptor beta chains sequenced from a single sample in a study of shared clonotypes between healthy human individuals. Produced via immunoSEQ multiplex PCR; TCRdb's table is partial and in-frame only. The sample yields some 1 million clones, 65% to 75% seen once. The sample comprised memory CD4+ T cells sorted from blood. Subset defined: CD45RA-negative fraction. These receptors all come from a man younger than 35 in good health.

This chain connects TRBV18 to TRBJ1-3; 7 nucleotides align to TRBD1. The CDR3 runs to 16 residues. Germline CDR1 KGHSH, CDR2 LQKENI. With V trimmed by 2 bases and J by 4 bases, 8 bases remained unmatched. CDR3 nucleotide sequence: TGTGCCAGCTCACCAACCCTCGCAGGGGGAGGAAACACCATATATTTT. It yields the protein CASSPTLAGGGNTIYF. The variable domain in full, with the rest retrieved from reference TRBV18 and TRBJ1-3, is NAGVMQNPRHLVRRRGQEARLRCSPMKGHSHVYWYRQLPEEGLKFMVYLQKENIIDESGMPKERFSAEFPKEGPSILRIQQVVRGDSAAYFCASSPTLAGGGNTIYFGEGSWLTVV.

In this sample, this clone turned up once. The J gene is TRBJ2-7, the V gene TRBV28; 9 bases fit TRBD1. This CDR3 has 19 amino acids. The V gene's germline CDR1 is MDHEN and CDR2 SYDVKM. V was clipped by 6 bases and J by 5 bases; unmatched bases: 23. The CDR3 protein is CASSLLQGATPRFKDEQYF. CDR3 sequence (DNA): TGTGCCAGCAGCCTGTTACAGGGGGCCACTCCACGGTTTAAAGACGAGCAGTACTTC. The variable domain in full, completed from reference TRBV28 and TRBJ2-7, reads DVKVTQSSRYLVKRTGEKVFLECVQDMDHENMFWYRQDPGLGLRLIYFSYDVKMKEKGDIPEGYSVSREKKERFSLILESASTNQTSMYLCASSLLQGATPRFKDEQYFGPGTRLTVT.

The chain has TRBV28 and TRBJ1-4; 9 bases fit TRBD1. V lost 1 base, J lost 7 bases, and 7 bases stayed unmatched. This CDR3 is 16 amino acids long. CDR1 and CDR2 from the germline V gene are MDHEN and SYDVKM. The CDR3 DNA follows: TGTGCCAGCAGTTTATTACCGGGACAGGGAGGTGAAAAACTGTTTTTT. It translates to CASSLLPGQGGEKLFF.

This clone was recorded at least ten times. The chain recombines TRBV5-1 with TRBJ2-7; D call uncertain. The germline V gene has CDR1 SGHRS and CDR2 YFSETQ. CDR3 length: 14 amino acids. V gave up 0 bases and J gave up 1 base, with 8 bases separating them. This CDR3 is CASSLDLRSYEQYF. The CDR3 DNA reads TGCGCCAGCAGCTTGGATCTGAGATCCTACGAGCAGTACTTC.

This rearrangement joins TRBV9 to TRBJ1-3, with 7 nucleotides matching TRBD1. Germline CDR1 and CDR2: SGDLS and YYNGEE. V lost 0 bases, J lost 0 bases, and 3 bases stayed unmatched. The CDR3 spans 16 residues. The CDR3 region is CASSVVPGGSGNTIYF. In nucleotides, the CDR3 is TGTGCCAGCAGCGTAGTCCCAGGGGGCTCTGGAAACACCATATATTTT. Using reference TRBV9 and TRBJ1-3 for the parts outside the CDR3, the full variable domain is DSGVTQTPKHLITATGQRVTLRCSPRSGDLSVYWYQQSLDQGLQFLIQYYNGEERAKGNILERFSAQQFPDLHSELNLSSLELGDSALYFCASSVVPGGSGNTIYFGEGSWLTVV.

This chain links TRBV21-1 with TRBJ1-2. TRBV21-1 is designated a pseudogene. The CDR3 is 10 amino acids. The CDR3 loop reads CASTPYGYTF. The DNA of the CDR3 is TGTGCCAGCACCCCCTATGGCTACACCTTC.

This chain uses TRBV4-1 with TRBJ1-2, with 7 bases aligning to TRBD1. The CDR3 runs 15 residues. Looked up from germline, CDR1 is MGHRA and CDR2 is YSYEKL. The trim removed 2 bases at V and 4 bases at J, leaving 7 bases unmatched. Here the CDR3 DNA reads TGCGCCAGCAGCCAATCTTACAGGGGCCTCTATGGCTACACCTTC. Translation: CASSQSYRGLYGYTF.

The genes are TRBV7-9 and TRBJ2-3, with no clear D. The CDR3 spans 12 residues. Germline CDR1 SEHNR, CDR2 FQNEAQ (reference sequence). Trimming shortened V by 4 bases and J by 2 bases, and 4 bases separated the two germline ends. CDR3 loop: CASSSITDTQYF. CDR3 coding DNA: TGTGCCAGCAGCTCCATCACAGATACGCAGTATTTT.

The CDR3 reads CASSSGGHNEQFF. Written as DNA, the CDR3 is TGCGCCAGCAGCTCCGGGGGCCACAATGAGCAGTTCTTC. The chain links TRBV5-1 to TRBJ2-1, with D perhaps matching TRBD1 or TRBD2 (6 bases each). The CDR3 has 13 residues. The V gene's germline CDR1 is SGHRS and CDR2 YFSETQ. The germline V and J ends were trimmed by 3 bases and 5 bases, with 9 bases remaining between them. Variable domain in full (rest from reference TRBV5-1 and TRBJ2-1): KAGVTQTPRYLIKTRGQQVTLSCSPISGHRSVSWYQQTPGQGLQFLFEYFSETQRNKGNFPGRFSGRQFSNSRSEMNVSTLELGDSALYLCASSSGGHNEQFFGPGTRLTVL.

The CDR3 sequence is CASSSRDRGRLHF. In DNA form, the CDR3 reads TGTGCCAGTAGTAGCCGGGACAGGGGGCGCCTCCACTTT. The chain uses TRBV19 and TRBJ1-6, with 12 positions matching TRBD1. CDR1 is LNHDA, CDR2 SQIVND, per germline (reference sequence). After removal of 4 bases from V and 15 bases from J, the junction contained 4 bases not matched to a gene. CDR3 length: 13 residues.

This clone was seen a single time. The sample carries other DNA sequences with the same CDR3. The CDR3 loop is CASSIDRGSYEQYF. The CDR3 coding sequence is TGTGCCAGTAGTATCGACAGGGGCTCCTACGAGCAGTACTTC. The chain uses TRBV19 and TRBJ2-7; 8 bases map to TRBD1. CDR1 LNHDA and CDR2 SQIVND come from the germline V gene (reference sequence). CDR3 size: 14 residues. V was clipped by 3 bases and J by 0 bases; unmatched bases: 1.

The genes are TRBV10-3 and TRBJ2-2, with TRBD2 matching over 7 bases. This CDR3 region has 15 residues. The trim removed 8 bases at V and 6 bases at J, leaving 12 bases unmatched. The germline V gene encodes CDR1 ENHRY and CDR2 SYGVKD. The CDR3, as DNA: TGTGCCATCGGGAGTGGGACTACTAGCTCCGGGGAGCTGTTTTTT. Translated, it gives CAIGSGTTSSGELFF.

The chain has TRBV5-1 and TRBJ2-3; 7 bases map to TRBD2. The junction had 7 bases not matched to a gene; V was cut back by 1 base and J by 2 bases. The CDR3 sequence is 16 residues long. The germline V gene has CDR1 SGHRS and CDR2 YFSETQ. The CDR3 nucleotides read TGCGCCAGCAGCTTGACCGGTCGGGGGGTCACAGATACGCAGTATTTT. It codes for CASSLTGRGVTDTQYF.

Here the CDR3 reads CASSSNGGGDTQYF. In DNA form, the CDR3 reads TGTGCCAGCTCGTCAAACGGGGGGGGAGATACGCAGTATTTT. The chain joins TRBV18 to TRBJ2-3; 8 bases are shared with TRBD2. After removal of 6 bases from V and 5 bases from J, the junction contained 7 bases not matched to a gene. The germline CDR1 and CDR2 sequences are KGHSH and LQKENI. This CDR3 region has 14 residues.

V usage is TRBV6-5 and J usage is TRBJ2-1; D perhaps matches TRBD2 (6 bases). V was pared by 3 bases and J by 4 bases, with 13 bases between. This CDR3 is 15 amino acids long. Germline V gene data show CDR1 as MNHEY and CDR2 as SVGAGI. In nucleotides, the CDR3 is TGTGCCAGCAGTTATGGCACGGGGGAGTACAATGAGCAGTTCTTC. This codes for CASSYGTGEYNEQFF.

The V call is TRBV4-1, the J call TRBJ1-2; the match to TRBD1 covers 7 bases. After removal of 4 bases from V and 1 base from J, the junction contained 15 bases not matched to a gene. Germline loops: CDR1 MGHRA, CDR2 YSYEKL. The CDR3 has 18 residues. CDR3 region: CASSRIYGVTGSNYGYTF. For the CDR3, the DNA is TGCGCCAGCAGCCGGATTTATGGGGTGACAGGGAGTAACTATGGCTACACCTTC.

To note about this clone: The same CDR3 also results from other DNA sequences found in this sample. The CDR3 loop is CASSQAGDGANVLTF. In DNA form, the CDR3 reads TGCGCCAGCAGCCAAGCAGGGGACGGGGCCAACGTCCTGACTTTC. This chain uses TRBV4-1 with TRBJ2-6; TRBD1 might be the D (6 bases). Germline loops: CDR1 MGHRA, CDR2 YSYEKL. The CDR3 is 15 residues long. V lost 1 base and J 4 bases, leaving 8 bases between the germline ends.

V is TRBV5-1 and J is TRBJ1-1, with TRBD1 as a possible D gene (5 bases). Looked up from germline, CDR1 is SGHRS and CDR2 is YFSETQ. This CDR3 has 15 amino acids. The V gene lost 0 bases and the J gene lost 4 bases, with 13 bases spanning the gap. CDR3 region: CASSLEAGWGTEAFF. CDR3 DNA sequence: TGCGCCAGCAGCTTGGAGGCAGGGTGGGGCACTGAAGCTTTCTTT.

The rearrangement joins TRBV6-1 to TRBJ1-1; TRBD1 agrees at 7 bases. The V gene end was trimmed by 9 bases and the J gene end by 3 bases; junction bases not matched to a gene: 13. Germline loops: CDR1 MNHNS, CDR2 SASEGT. The CDR3 consists of 15 residues. The CDR3 spells CASDWTGRLDTEAFF. In DNA form, the CDR3 reads TGTGCCAGTGATTGGACAGGTCGTTTGGACACTGAAGCTTTCTTT.

This clone occurred once. The chain joins TRBV6-5 to TRBJ2-5; a weak D match, TRBD1 (6 bases). Trimming cost V 6 bases and J 4 bases, with 12 bases left between them. Germline-derived CDR1 and CDR2 are MNHEY and SVGAGI. The CDR3 runs to 13 residues. The chain's CDR3 is CASRGAGAETQYF. As DNA, the CDR3 is TGTGCCAGCAGGGGAGCAGGGGCAGAGACCCAGTACTTC.

This chain connects TRBV2 to TRBJ2-4; perhaps TRBD2 as D (5 bases). The germline V gene encodes CDR1 SNHLY and CDR2 FYNNEI. The CDR3 covers 15 residues. V dropped 4 bases and J dropped 0 bases, with 10 bases sitting between them. DNA of the CDR3: TGTGCCAGCAGTGTACTAGATCTAGCCAAAAACATTCAGTACTTC. Its translation is CASSVLDLAKNIQYF.

The genes are TRBV11-2 and TRBJ2-1; 11 positions agree with TRBD1. The germline CDR1 and CDR2 sequences are SGHAT and FQNNGV. The CDR3 runs to 18 residues. Trimming took 0 bases from V and 4 from J; bases not matched to a gene: 8. The CDR3 DNA sequence: TGTGCCAGCAGCTTAGATGCGCCGGGACAGGGGGATTACAATGAGCAGTTCTTC. Translation gives CASSLDAPGQGDYNEQFF.

V and J are TRBV5-3 and TRBJ2-5, with 14 bases that match TRBD2. TRBV5-3 is known as an ORF, though its function is uncertain. The ends lost 3 bases at V and 5 bases at J; junction bases unmatched: 3. The CDR3 length is 15 residues. DNA of the CDR3: TGTGCCAGAAGCTCGGGACTAGCGGGGGTCGAGACCCAGTACTTC. This sequence encodes CARSSGLAGVETQYF.

Note on this clone: Other DNA sequences in the sample encode the same CDR3. The chain recombines TRBV4-3 with TRBJ2-7; D is uncertain. From germline, CDR1 is LGHNA and CDR2 YSLEER. Trimming took off 0 bases at V and 3 bases at J, with 12 bases between the two ends. CDR3 size: 15 residues. Written as DNA, the CDR3 is TGCGCCAGCAGCCAAGATAGAGGCGCGTTCTACGAGCAGTACTTC. Protein: CASSQDRGAFYEQYF.

The J gene is TRBJ2-3, the V gene TRBV7-9; 15 positions agree with TRBD2. Trimming cost V 5 bases and J 3 bases; bases outside gene matches: 3. Germline CDR1 is SEHNR and CDR2 is FQNEAQ (reference sequence). The CDR3 has 16 residues. The CDR3 here is CASSNGLAGGTDTQYF. CDR3 nucleotide sequence: TGTGCCAGCAGCAACGGACTAGCGGGGGGGACAGATACGCAGTATTTT. The whole variable domain, filled in from reference TRBV7-9 and TRBJ2-3, reads DTGVSQNPRHKITKRGQNVTFRCDPISEHNRLYWYRQTLGQGPEFLTYFQNEAQLEKSRLLSDRFSAERPKGSFSTLEIQRTEQGDSAMYLCASSNGLAGGTDTQYFGPGTRLTVL.

The genes are TRBV2 and TRBJ1-2; 10 positions match TRBD1. The CDR3 loop spans 14 amino acids. The germline V gene has CDR1 SNHLY and CDR2 FYNNEI. Trimming at V came to 9 bases and at J to 2 bases, leaving 6 bases not matched to a gene. This CDR3 is CASFRDRGNYGYTF. The CDR3 DNA follows: TGTGCCAGTTTCCGGGACAGGGGCAACTATGGCTACACCTTC.

The chain recombines TRBV11-3 with TRBJ1-5; D possibly corresponds to TRBD1 (6 bases). Trimming left V 5 bases short and J 7 bases short, with 24 bases between. Germline assignment: CDR1 SGHNT and CDR2 YENEEA. The CDR3 is 17 residues long. CDR3 nucleotide sequence: TGTGCCAGCAGCACAAATGGGGGGGGCCTTAAATTACAGCCCCAGCATTTT. Translating it yields CASSTNGGGLKLQPQHF.